The 5 T cell receptor beta chains below all came from one sample that was sequenced in a study of shared clonotypes between healthy human individuals. TCRdb's copy holds only in-frame clones and misses some; the assay was immunoSEQ multiplex PCR. The table lists about 990,000 clones, around 78% of them singletons. Sequenced sample: memory CD4+ T cells from PBMCs. Subset of the sample: CD45RA-negative fraction. These receptors came from a man in his late teens or twenties in good health. Some clones in this sample may be carry-over from other donors' samples.

The chain employs TRBV7-9 and TRBJ1-1; 7 bases align to TRBD1. There are 15 residues in the CDR3. The ends lost 1 base at V and 2 bases at J; junction bases unmatched: 4. Germline CDR1 is SEHNR and CDR2 is FQNEAQ (reference sequence). This chain's CDR3 is CASSLDPGGNTEAFF. The CDR3 nucleotides are TGTGCCAGCAGCTTAGATCCAGGGGGAAACACTGAAGCTTTCTTT.

To note about this clone: A much larger clone lies a single base off, so this may be a read error. Additional DNA sequences in this sample encode the identical CDR3. This chain connects TRBV6-6 to TRBJ2-1, with D unresolved. From germline, CDR1 is MNHNY and CDR2 SVGAGI (reference sequence). V lost 5 bases and J lost 4, with 3 bases in between. CDR3 length: 11 amino acids. Here the CDR3 DNA reads TGTGCCAGCAGTACTTACAATGAGCAGTTCTTC. It is translated as CASSTYNEQFF.

V is TRBV11-2 and J is TRBJ2-5, with TRBD1 matching 9 bases. The CDR3 covers 15 residues. V lost 3 bases and J lost 5; bases outside the gene matches: 7. The germline CDR1 and CDR2 sequences are SGHAT and FQNNGV. The CDR3 DNA follows: TGTGCCAGCAGCTTGAGGACAGGGGATGGGGAGACCCAGTACTTC. This translates into CASSLRTGDGETQYF.

The rearrangement joins TRBV9 to TRBJ1-5; D is possibly TRBD1 (6 bases). Germline CDR1 reads SGDLS; CDR2 reads YYNGEE. The V and J ends lost 4 bases and 5 bases respectively, with 19 bases between them. This CDR3 is 16 amino acids long. For the CDR3, the DNA is TGTGCCAGCAGCAGGACAGCATTTGGGCCTTATCAGCCCCAGCATTTT. Amino acid sequence: CASSRTAFGPYQPQHF.

The rearrangement links TRBV30 to TRBJ2-5; weak D call: TRBD1 (6 bases). The CDR3 has 13 residues. Germline lookup yields CDR1 GTSNPN and CDR2 SVGIG (reference sequence). V was cut by 0 bases and J by 5 bases, with 10 bases left in between. The CDR3 nucleotides read TGTGCCTGGAGTGTACAGGGTTCGGAGACCCAGTACTTC. This encodes CAWSVQGSETQYF.